The T cell receptor beta chain described here comes from a study of T cell clusters in autoimmune cytopenias. Multiplex touch-down PCR amplified TRB using TRB-A and TRB-B pools in one tube. TCRdb reprocessed the multiplex PCR reads, with one entry per CDR3 protein and no DNA. The repertoire table contains around 5,000 distinct CDR3 sequences. Study-wide findings and caveats: Exclusive TRB clusters were about 3-fold more numerous in healthy donors than in active autoimmune hepatitis.

TRB amplification used around 0.25 ug of peripheral blood genomic DNA. Concerning this clonotype: What it binds is unknown.

This CDR3 region has 12 residues. Germline V CDR1 and CDR2: LNHDA, SQIVND (reference sequence). The sample also formed part of further work on T cell repertoires in aging, cancer and after chemotherapy. This second study says: Repeat sampling of healthy donors over several months to years showed clear clonal overlap. Compared with age-matched healthy donors, untreated hematological or solid cancer patients showed higher blood TCR clonality.

The V gene is TRBV19, the J gene TRBJ2-3. Sequencing input: peripheral blood. This receptor was identified in a human donor in good health. CDR3 in amino acids: CASTKGPDTQYF. The full variable domain, with the rest looked up from reference TRBV19 and TRBJ2-3, is DGGITQSPKYLFRKEGQNVTLSCEQNLNHDAMYWYRQDPGQGLRLIYYSQIVNDFQKGDIAEGYSVSREKKESFPLTVTSAQKNPTAFYLCASTKGPDTQYFGPGTRLTVL.